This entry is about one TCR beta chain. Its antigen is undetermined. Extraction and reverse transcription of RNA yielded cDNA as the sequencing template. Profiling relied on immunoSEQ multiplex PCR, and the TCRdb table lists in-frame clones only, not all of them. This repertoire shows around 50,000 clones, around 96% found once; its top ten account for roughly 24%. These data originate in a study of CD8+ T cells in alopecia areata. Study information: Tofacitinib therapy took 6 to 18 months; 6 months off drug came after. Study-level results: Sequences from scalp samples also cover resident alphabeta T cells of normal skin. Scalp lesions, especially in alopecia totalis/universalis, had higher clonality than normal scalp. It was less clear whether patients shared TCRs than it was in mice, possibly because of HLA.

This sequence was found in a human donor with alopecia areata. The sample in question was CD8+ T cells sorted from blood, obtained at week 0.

The CDR3 DNA is TGTGCCAGCAGTTACTCGAAGGTAGGCAGTGAAGCTTTCTTT. It encodes CASSYSKVGSEAFF. The V and J genes are TRBV6-5 and TRBJ1-1, with unresolved D. The CDR3 contains 14 residues. V shed 0 bases and J shed 7 bases, with 12 bases lying between them. Germline CDR1 reads MNHEY; CDR2 reads SVGAGI.